A single sample is the source of the 30 T cell receptor beta chains below, sequenced in a study of shared T cell receptors in the human thymus. Using immunoSEQ multiplex PCR, the repertoire was profiled, and TCRdb retains in-frame clones only, with some absent. In the table there are 65,000 to 70,000 clones, about 95% of which are singletons. Sequencing used thymocytes. These TCRs come from a human donor.

This clone was found once. CDR3 coding DNA: TGTGCCAGCAGCGTACGGGACCCTGGAAACACCATATATTTT. Encoded protein: CASSVRDPGNTIYF. The rearrangement links TRBV9 to TRBJ1-3; maybe TRBD1 (5 bases). CDR1 and CDR2 from the germline V gene are SGDLS and YYNGEE. Deletions cut 1 base from V and 2 bases from J, with 7 bases between. This CDR3 has 14 residues. Full variable domain (remainder filled in from reference TRBV9 and TRBJ1-3): DSGVTQTPKHLITATGQRVTLRCSPRSGDLSVYWYQQSLDQGLQFLIQYYNGEERAKGNILERFSAQQFPDLHSELNLSSLELGDSALYFCASSVRDPGNTIYFGEGSWLTVV.

This clone showed up just once. The V and J genes are TRBV7-2 and TRBJ1-2, with TRBD1 matching over 7 bases. The CDR3 is 15 amino acids. Germline-derived CDR1 and CDR2 are SGHTA and FQGNSA. Trimming took 4 bases from V and 5 from J; bases not matched to a gene: 10. Here the CDR3 reads CASSSTRQGSYGYTF. The CDR3 nucleotides read TGTGCCAGCAGCTCCACCAGACAGGGATCTTATGGCTACACCTTC.

The CDR3 DNA reads TGTGCCAGCAGCCCGGACGTTAACTATGGCTACACCTTC. Its protein product is CASSPDVNYGYTF. The chain recombines TRBV14 with TRBJ1-2, with no clear D. CDR1 is SGHDN, CDR2 FVKESK, per germline. V was clipped by 4 bases and J by 1 base, with 7 bases between them. This CDR3 is built from 13 residues.

V is TRBV5-6 and J is TRBJ1-2; D remains unclear. Trimming took 1 base from V and 2 from J, leaving 6 bases between them. The length of the CDR3 is 13 residues. The germline gives CDR1 SGHDT, CDR2 YYEEEE. This chain's CDR3 is CASSLRRNYGYTF. CDR3 nucleotides: TGTGCCAGCAGCTTGAGACGCAACTATGGCTACACCTTC.

V is TRBV4-2 and J is TRBJ2-3; 14 bases line up with TRBD2. Losses at the gene ends were 0 bases for V and 1 base for J; bases not matched to a gene: 12. This CDR3 comprises 21 residues. Germline CDR1 is LGHNA and CDR2 is YNFKEQ. As DNA, the CDR3 is TGTGCCAGCAGCCAAGACTCCGTCGGACTAGCGGGGGGAGCGGGCACAGATACGCAGTATTTT. It translates to CASSQDSVGLAGGAGTDTQYF.

This clone has just one count. The CDR3 region is CASIRGKIGDEQYF. CDR3 sequence (DNA): TGTGCCAGCATCCGGGGGAAAATCGGTGACGAGCAGTACTTC. The rearrangement links TRBV2 to TRBJ2-7, with D tentatively TRBD2 (6 bases). With 7 bases removed from V and 5 bases from J, the gap between germline ends came to 18 bases. This CDR3 has 14 amino acids. CDR1 and CDR2 from the germline V gene are SNHLY and FYNNEI.

This chain joins TRBV15 and TRBJ2-3; maybe TRBD1 (6 bases). Germline V gene lookup returns CDR1 LNHNV and CDR2 YYDKDF (reference sequence). This CDR3 region has 14 residues. With 3 bases removed from V and 6 bases from J, the gap between germline ends came to 13 bases. CDR3 coding DNA: TGTGCCACCAGCAGGAAACAGGGTATGGATACGCAGTATTTT. Encoded protein: CATSRKQGMDTQYF. Using reference TRBV15 and TRBJ2-3 for the parts outside the CDR3, the full variable domain is DAMVIQNPRYQVTQFGKPVTLSCSQTLNHNVMYWYQQKSSQAPKLLFHYYDKDFNNEADTPDNFQSRRPNTSFCFLDIRSPGLGDTAMYLCATSRKQGMDTQYFGPGTRLTVL.

CDR3 in DNA: TGTGCCAGCAGTGAGGTAGGCGACAATGAGCAGTTCTTC. Protein product: CASSEVGDNEQFF. The rearrangement links TRBV6-4 to TRBJ2-1, with unresolved D. The germline V and J ends were trimmed by 3 bases and 5 bases, with 8 bases remaining between them. Germline CDR1 is MRHNA and CDR2 is SNTAGT. There are 13 residues in the CDR3.

The rearrangement uses TRBV7-6 and TRBJ2-3, with D possibly being TRBD1 (5 bases). This CDR3 comprises 15 residues. The germline V gene encodes CDR1 SGHVS and CDR2 FNYEAQ. Trimming cost V 0 bases and J 1 base, with 8 bases left between them. The CDR3 loop reads CASSLAWGGTDTQYF. CDR3 nucleotides: TGTGCCAGCAGCTTAGCGTGGGGCGGCACAGATACGCAGTATTTT.

The V gene is TRBV28, the J gene TRBJ1-5, with D possibly being TRBD1 (6 bases). This CDR3 region has 14 residues. The germline V gene encodes CDR1 MDHEN and CDR2 SYDVKM. V lost 8 bases, J lost 4 bases, and 15 bases lay in between. CDR3 sequence (DNA): TGTGCCAGCCATCGGGGACACCGGAATCAGCCCCAGCATTTT. Its protein product is CASHRGHRNQPQHF.

V gene TRBV15 combines with J gene TRBJ1-4, with TRBD1 matching 8 bases. Germline assignment: CDR1 LNHNV and CDR2 YYDKDF (reference sequence). The CDR3 contains 18 residues. V trimming: 3 bases; J trimming: 7 bases; junction bases outside the gene matches: 16. This CDR3 reads CATSRDDRGRVAGEKLFF. In DNA, the CDR3 is TGTGCCACCAGCAGGGATGACAGGGGACGAGTTGCGGGTGAAAAACTGTTTTTT. Together with reference TRBV15 and TRBJ1-4, the CDR3 gives the full variable domain: DAMVIQNPRYQVTQFGKPVTLSCSQTLNHNVMYWYQQKSSQAPKLLFHYYDKDFNNEADTPDNFQSRRPNTSFCFLDIRSPGLGDTAMYLCATSRDDRGRVAGEKLFFGSGTQLSVL.

V gene TRBV4-2 combines with J gene TRBJ2-7; D remains unclear. This CDR3 is built from 16 residues. Trimming left V 0 bases short and J 3 bases short, with 15 bases between. Germline V gives CDR1 LGHNA, CDR2 YNFKEQ. CDR3 DNA sequence: TGTGCCAGCAGCCAAGACCCGGCGGTTCCCTACTACGAGCAGTACTTC. Translated, it gives CASSQDPAVPYYEQYF.

The rearrangement uses TRBV9 and TRBJ2-1, with unresolved D. CDR1 SGDLS and CDR2 YYNGEE come from the germline V gene. This CDR3 comprises 13 residues. With 5 bases removed from V and 11 bases from J, the gap between germline ends came to 17 bases. The CDR3 DNA reads TGTGCCAGCAGTTCCCCCCCAGACGCGCAGCAGTTCTTC. Encoded protein: CASSSPPDAQQFF.

The rearrangement joins TRBV7-2 to TRBJ2-3; D is undetermined. The V end lost 4 bases, the J end lost 0 bases, and 14 bases lay between the germline ends. The germline V gene has CDR1 SGHTA and CDR2 FQGNSA. The CDR3 has 16 residues. The CDR3 nucleotides are TGTGCCAGCAGCTCACGACATGTGTCTAGCACAGATACGCAGTATTTT. Translating gives CASSSRHVSSTDTQYF.

This sequence joins TRBV5-4 and TRBJ2-1, with 8 bases identical to TRBD1. Germline CDR1 and CDR2: SGHNT and YYREEE (reference sequence). CDR3 length: 17 amino acids. Unmatched junction bases numbered 15, after V lost 4 bases and J lost 6 bases. The CDR3 region is CASSRGPRTGISNEQFF. CDR3 nucleotides: TGTGCCAGCAGCCGTGGTCCTCGGACAGGGATTTCCAATGAGCAGTTCTTC.

The J gene is TRBJ2-1, the V gene TRBV27; 9 nucleotides agree with TRBD2. In germline, CDR1 is MNHEY, CDR2 SMNVEV (reference sequence). The CDR3 totals 16 residues. The trim removed 8 bases at V and 8 bases at J, leaving 16 bases unmatched. The CDR3, as DNA: TGTGCCAGCTCCAAGTTTATGTCTAGCGGGGAAGATGAGCAGTTCTTC. Translation: CASSKFMSSGEDEQFF.

The chain is built from TRBV11-2 and TRBJ1-3; D remains ambiguous. V lost 1 base to trimming and J lost 7 bases, with 20 bases between them. Germline V gene sequence: CDR1 SGHAT, CDR2 FQNNGV. The CDR3 is 17 residues long. The CDR3 sequence is CASSLAPRGAPLNTIYF. The CDR3 nucleotides are TGTGCCAGCAGCTTAGCCCCCCGAGGTGCGCCATTGAACACCATATATTTT.

The V and J genes are TRBV9 and TRBJ1-3, with D uncertain. The germline gives CDR1 SGDLS, CDR2 YYNGEE. Trimming left V 2 bases short and J 0 bases short, with 9 bases between. The CDR3 consists of 15 residues. The CDR3 DNA is TGTGCCAGCAGCGTCGCACTTAGCTCTGGAAACACCATATATTTT. It specifies CASSVALSSGNTIYF.

The chain links TRBV6-1 to TRBJ2-5; D could derive from TRBD1 or TRBD2 (5 bases each). The V gene lost 2 bases and the J gene lost 1 base, with 11 bases spanning the gap. This CDR3 spans 15 amino acids. Germline CDR1 and CDR2: MNHNS and SASEGT. CDR3 sequence: CASSEYSGTQETQYF. The CDR3, as DNA: TGTGCCAGCAGTGAATATTCAGGGACCCAAGAGACCCAGTACTTC.

The chain uses TRBV19 and TRBJ1-5; D not resolved. This CDR3 is built from 16 residues. Germline V gene lookup returns CDR1 LNHDA and CDR2 SQIVND (reference sequence). Deletions cut 7 bases from V and 2 bases from J, with 18 bases between. The CDR3 coding sequence is TGTGCCAGTAAGGAGAGTCGAGTGGGAGGCAATCAGCCCCAGCATTTT. It codes for CASKESRVGGNQPQHF.

CDR3 sequence reads: CASSQVLASGGEDTQYF. The CDR3 DNA reads as TGCGCCAGCAGCCAAGTCTTGGCTAGCGGGGGGGAGGATACGCAGTATTTT. This chain joins TRBV4-1 and TRBJ2-3; 12 bases agree with TRBD2. This CDR3 contains 17 residues. Germline values: CDR1 MGHRA, CDR2 YSYEKL. With 1 base clipped from V and 6 bases from J, the junction kept 8 bases outside the gene matches.

This chain links TRBV4-1 with TRBJ1-2, with 9 positions matching TRBD1. The CDR3 is made up of 16 amino acids. Germline V gene data show CDR1 as MGHRA and CDR2 as YSYEKL. V was clipped by 1 base and J by 4 bases; unmatched bases: 7. The DNA of the CDR3 is TGCGCCAGCAGCCAAGGGCCGGGACAGGGACCCTATGGCTACACCTTC. Translation gives CASSQGPGQGPYGYTF.

The V gene is TRBV28, the J gene TRBJ1-2; D ambiguous. Germline V CDR1 and CDR2: MDHEN, SYDVKM. CDR3 size: 12 residues. Trimming removed 6 bases from V and 5 bases from J, with 10 bases in between. CDR3 sequence (DNA): TGTGCCAGCAGCAAGCCCGAATATGGCTACACCTTC. Translation: CASSKPEYGYTF.

The chain uses TRBV5-4 and TRBJ1-2; the D gene is possibly TRBD1 (5 bases). Germline loops: CDR1 SGHNT, CDR2 YYREEE (reference sequence). CDR3 length: 12 amino acids. V was pared by 5 bases and J by 7 bases, with 12 bases between. In DNA form, the CDR3 reads TGTGCCAGCAGTTCAGACAGTTGTGGCTACACCTTC. As protein: CASSSDSCGYTF. Supplemented by reference TRBV5-4 and TRBJ1-2, the full variable domain reads ETGVTQSPTHLIKTRGQQVTLRCSSQSGHNTVSWYQQALGQGPQFIFQYYREEENGRGNFPPRFSGLQFPNYSSELNVNALELDDSALYLCASSSDSCGYTFGSGTRLTVV.

The chain uses TRBV4-2 and TRBJ2-5, with D perhaps matching TRBD1 (6 bases). V was pared by 7 bases and J by 3 bases, with 18 bases between. The germline gives CDR1 LGHNA, CDR2 YNFKEQ. The CDR3 sequence is 15 residues long. In DNA, the CDR3 is TGTGCCAGCACTCCGACAGGAAAGACCGAAGAGACCCAGTACTTC. Residues: CASTPTGKTEETQYF.

The chain has TRBV29-1 and TRBJ2-7, with a tentative D call TRBD2 (5 bases). Germline assignment: CDR1 SQVTM and CDR2 ANQGSEA. V dropped 4 bases and J dropped 4 bases, with 20 bases sitting between them. CDR3 size: 15 residues. The CDR3, as DNA: TGCAGCGTTGCCCTTAGGAGGCAGCGCAATTACGAGCAGTACTTC. Its translation is CSVALRRQRNYEQYF.

The CDR3 sequence is CASSLAGRISGNTIYF. The CDR3 nucleotides are TGCGCCAGCAGCTTGGCGGGACGGATCTCTGGAAACACCATATATTTT. The chain is built from TRBV5-1 and TRBJ1-3, with a possible D match to TRBD1 (5 bases). CDR1 SGHRS and CDR2 YFSETQ come from the germline V gene. Between the trimmed V and J ends, which lost 0 bases and 0 bases, there was a span of 10 bases. The CDR3 covers 16 residues.

The rearrangement links TRBV27 to TRBJ2-7; perhaps TRBD1 as D (6 bases). The V gene lost 7 bases and the J gene lost 4 bases, with 20 bases spanning the gap. The CDR3 spans 15 residues. Germline lookup yields CDR1 MNHEY and CDR2 SMNVEV (reference sequence). The CDR3 here is CASKGGQGIGYEQYF. The CDR3 nucleotides are TGTGCCAGCAAAGGGGGTCAGGGGATTGGGTACGAGCAGTACTTC.

The chain links TRBV7-3 to TRBJ2-7; 8 positions match TRBD2. The trim removed 2 bases at V and 6 bases at J, leaving 3 bases unmatched. Germline CDR1 is SGHTA and CDR2 is FQGTGA. CDR3 length: 13 amino acids. This CDR3 is CASSLRLAGEQYF. CDR3 DNA: TGTGCCAGCAGCTTACGGCTAGCGGGCGAGCAGTACTTC.

The V call is TRBV5-5, the J call TRBJ1-1; TRBD1 matches 7 bases. This CDR3 spans 13 amino acids. V lost 9 bases, J lost 8 bases, and 13 bases stayed unmatched. CDR1 and CDR2 (germline): SGHKS, YYEKEE (reference sequence). The CDR3 sequence is CATPGEKTGEAFF. CDR3 in DNA: TGTGCCACCCCAGGAGAAAAGACAGGGGAAGCTTTCTTT.